One sample yielded the 8 T cell receptor beta chains listed below, sequenced in a study of blood T cell repertoires in COVID-19. TCRdb's copy holds only in-frame clones and misses some; the assay was immunoSEQ multiplex PCR. The sample gives more than 60,000 clones, more than 75% of which show up once; more than 15% is in the top ten. Sequenced sample: peripheral blood. These receptors originate from a woman of 80 years or more with active or convalescent COVID-19.

CDR3 protein: CATSRDRGYEKLFF. The CDR3 nucleotides are TGTGCCACCAGCAGAGATAGGGGGTATGAAAAACTGTTTTTT. V is TRBV15 and J is TRBJ1-4; weak D call: TRBD1 (6 bases). The CDR3 sequence is 14 residues long. CDR1 and CDR2 from the germline V gene are LNHNV and YYDKDF (reference sequence). Trimming left V 0 bases short and J 6 bases short, with 8 bases between.

The J gene is TRBJ1-2, the V gene TRBV28; D remains ambiguous. The CDR3 extends over 14 amino acids. Per the germline V gene, CDR1 is MDHEN and CDR2 is SYDVKM. Trimming pared 3 bases from V and 7 bases from J, leaving 15 bases between. The DNA for the CDR3 is TGTGCCAGCAGTTTCGGGGTTGCTTCAAGTGGCTACACCTTC. The encoded protein is CASSFGVASSGYTF.

The chain links TRBV18 to TRBJ2-1; 7 bases align to TRBD1. V was pared by 5 bases and J by 7 bases, with 5 bases of the junction left unmatched. This CDR3 is 13 amino acids long. Germline CDR1 KGHSH, CDR2 LQKENI. CDR3 DNA: TGTGCCAGCTCAGCCGTACAGGGGAATGAGCAGTTCTTC. This translates into CASSAVQGNEQFF.

The V and J genes are TRBV18 and TRBJ1-2, with TRBD1 identical over 10 bases. The CDR3 runs 17 residues. Germline assignment: CDR1 KGHSH and CDR2 LQKENI. V was pared by 6 bases and J by 3 bases, with 13 bases of the junction left unmatched. The chain's CDR3 is CASSQDRGTPGDYGYTF. The CDR3 DNA reads TGTGCCAGCTCCCAGGACAGGGGGACCCCTGGAGACTATGGCTACACCTTC.

The gene calls are TRBV7-3 and TRBJ2-3; D is unclear. The germline V gene encodes CDR1 SGHTA and CDR2 FQGTGA. Trimming shortened V by 5 bases and J by 0 bases, and 9 bases separated the two germline ends. The CDR3 contains 14 residues. This CDR3 reads CASSVSPSTDTQYF. The CDR3 region has the DNA TGTGCCAGCAGCGTCTCCCCTAGCACAGATACGCAGTATTTT.

This clone turned up a few times. This sequence joins TRBV19 and TRBJ1-1, with 8 bases identical to TRBD1. Losses at the gene ends were 5 bases for V and 2 bases for J; bases not matched to a gene: 4. The germline CDR1 and CDR2 sequences are LNHDA and SQIVND (reference sequence). The CDR3 runs 14 residues. The CDR3 reads CASSSDRVNTEAFF. DNA of the CDR3: TGTGCCAGTAGTTCGGACAGGGTAAACACTGAAGCTTTCTTT.

The CDR3 nucleotides are TGTGCCAGCAGTTGGGGCGGGGGTAACACTGAAGCTTTCTTT. This encodes CASSWGGGNTEAFF. The chain joins TRBV27 to TRBJ1-1, with a possible D match to TRBD1 (5 bases). The ends were cut back, 4 bases at V and 2 bases at J, with 11 bases in the middle. Germline V gene sequence: CDR1 MNHEY, CDR2 SMNVEV (reference sequence). The CDR3 runs 14 residues.

V usage is TRBV23-1 and J usage is TRBJ1-3, with TRBD1 as a possible D gene (5 bases). TRBV23-1 is marked as an open reading frame, function uncertain. The CDR3 spans 18 residues. V was cut by 0 bases and J by 0 bases, with 15 bases left in between. CDR3 region: CASSQSGQRRHSGNTIYF. The CDR3 nucleotides read TGCGCCAGCAGTCAATCGGGGCAACGTCGTCACTCTGGAAACACCATATATTTT.